The T cell receptor (beta chain) under discussion was sequenced for a study of cytomegalovirus exposure and HLA in healthy donors. This clone has a handful of counts. PCR primers comprised 60 Vbeta and 13 Jbeta primers. Assay used: immunoSEQ multiplex PCR; TCRdb lists only in-frame clones, some missing. The sample carries under 200,000 clones, 77% recorded once. Per germline, CDR1 SGHVS and CDR2 FNYEAQ. V was cut by 0 bases and J by 4 bases, with 9 bases left in between. The CDR3 runs 14 residues. The rearrangement links TRBV7-6 to TRBJ1-1, with D possibly being TRBD1 (5 bases). Source material: PBMCs. The sequence was collected from a male donor in good health and CMV-seropositive. CDR3 region: CASSLASGATEAFF. DNA for the CDR3: TGTGCCAGCAGCTTAGCTAGCGGGGCCACTGAAGCTTTCTTT.